This T cell receptor beta chain was recovered during a study of blood T cells in healthy people across ages. Regarding the study as a whole: Expanded clonotype shifts may have been confounded, as the donors had an unknown CMV status. Per-million-T-cell TCR beta diversity fell roughly linearly with age. From one million sequenced T cells, diversity estimates were lower bounds.

Each donor gave approximately 9.1 milliliters of peripheral blood. Concerning this clonotype: Antigen unknown.

PCR was performed a second time for roughly 7 to 12 cycles using a sample-barcoded 5' primer and a J-beta primer mix. TCRdb passed the 5' RACE reads through MiXCR, listing each CDR3 protein once. The table lists over a million distinct CDR3 sequences, about 43% of them singletons. Trimming removed 1 base at V and 5 bases at J, with 17 bases between. Germline CDR1 DFQATT, CDR2 SNEGSKA (reference sequence). The CDR3 is made up of 16 amino acids. This receptor was identified in a woman between 18 and 30 years old in good health. The chain employs TRBV20-1 and TRBJ2-2; D perhaps matches TRBD2 (6 bases). The sample comprised blood. The CDR3: CSARAGLSGATGELFF. CDR3 DNA: TGCAGTGCTAGAGCGGGGTTATCGGGAGCTACCGGGGAGCTGTTTTTT.